The clone carrying this TCR beta chain has a count of ten or more. Its target is not known. The source of the sample is a study of T cells in Graves' hyperthyroidism and ophthalmopathy. Notes on the study in general: Most thyroid clonotypes that were expanded above 0.001 also turned up in blood.

Amplified TCR beta CDR3 regions derived from RNA transcripts. HTBI primers were used for first-round RT-PCR of the TCR CDR3. TCRdb fed the multiplex PCR reads into MiXCR, producing one record per CDR3 protein. The repertoire holds approximately 620,000 distinct CDR3 sequences, with more than 11% as singletons. V lost 0 bases, J lost 0 bases, and 14 bases lay in between. This CDR3 is 16 amino acids long. The germline V gene encodes CDR1 DFQATT and CDR2 SNEGSKA (reference sequence). This sequence was found in a woman in her 30s with Graves' hyperthyroidism that later progressed to Graves' ophthalmopathy. The V and J genes are TRBV20-1 and TRBJ1-1; D not certain. The sequenced material came from blood. CDR3 sequence: CSARDLAWGMNTEAFF. The DNA for the CDR3 is TGCAGTGCTAGAGACCTAGCCTGGGGAATGAACACTGAAGCTTTCTTT.